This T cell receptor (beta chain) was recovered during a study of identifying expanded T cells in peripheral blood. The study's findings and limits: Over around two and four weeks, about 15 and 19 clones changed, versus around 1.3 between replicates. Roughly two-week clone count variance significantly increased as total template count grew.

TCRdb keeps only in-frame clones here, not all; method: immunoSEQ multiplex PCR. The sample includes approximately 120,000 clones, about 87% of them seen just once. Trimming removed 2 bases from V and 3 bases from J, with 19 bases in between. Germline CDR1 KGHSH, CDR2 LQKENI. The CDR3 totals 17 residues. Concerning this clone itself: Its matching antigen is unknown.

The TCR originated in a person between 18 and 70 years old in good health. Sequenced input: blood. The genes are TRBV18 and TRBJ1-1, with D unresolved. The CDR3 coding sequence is TGTGCCAGCTCACCAGTAGTAGGGAGGAAGAGGGACACTGAAGCTTTCTTT. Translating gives CASSPVVGRKRDTEAFF. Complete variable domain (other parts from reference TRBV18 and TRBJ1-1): NAGVMQNPRHLVRRRGQEARLRCSPMKGHSHVYWYRQLPEEGLKFMVYLQKENIIDESGMPKERFSAEFPKEGPSILRIQQVVRGDSAAYFCASSPVVGRKRDTEAFFGQGTRLTVV.